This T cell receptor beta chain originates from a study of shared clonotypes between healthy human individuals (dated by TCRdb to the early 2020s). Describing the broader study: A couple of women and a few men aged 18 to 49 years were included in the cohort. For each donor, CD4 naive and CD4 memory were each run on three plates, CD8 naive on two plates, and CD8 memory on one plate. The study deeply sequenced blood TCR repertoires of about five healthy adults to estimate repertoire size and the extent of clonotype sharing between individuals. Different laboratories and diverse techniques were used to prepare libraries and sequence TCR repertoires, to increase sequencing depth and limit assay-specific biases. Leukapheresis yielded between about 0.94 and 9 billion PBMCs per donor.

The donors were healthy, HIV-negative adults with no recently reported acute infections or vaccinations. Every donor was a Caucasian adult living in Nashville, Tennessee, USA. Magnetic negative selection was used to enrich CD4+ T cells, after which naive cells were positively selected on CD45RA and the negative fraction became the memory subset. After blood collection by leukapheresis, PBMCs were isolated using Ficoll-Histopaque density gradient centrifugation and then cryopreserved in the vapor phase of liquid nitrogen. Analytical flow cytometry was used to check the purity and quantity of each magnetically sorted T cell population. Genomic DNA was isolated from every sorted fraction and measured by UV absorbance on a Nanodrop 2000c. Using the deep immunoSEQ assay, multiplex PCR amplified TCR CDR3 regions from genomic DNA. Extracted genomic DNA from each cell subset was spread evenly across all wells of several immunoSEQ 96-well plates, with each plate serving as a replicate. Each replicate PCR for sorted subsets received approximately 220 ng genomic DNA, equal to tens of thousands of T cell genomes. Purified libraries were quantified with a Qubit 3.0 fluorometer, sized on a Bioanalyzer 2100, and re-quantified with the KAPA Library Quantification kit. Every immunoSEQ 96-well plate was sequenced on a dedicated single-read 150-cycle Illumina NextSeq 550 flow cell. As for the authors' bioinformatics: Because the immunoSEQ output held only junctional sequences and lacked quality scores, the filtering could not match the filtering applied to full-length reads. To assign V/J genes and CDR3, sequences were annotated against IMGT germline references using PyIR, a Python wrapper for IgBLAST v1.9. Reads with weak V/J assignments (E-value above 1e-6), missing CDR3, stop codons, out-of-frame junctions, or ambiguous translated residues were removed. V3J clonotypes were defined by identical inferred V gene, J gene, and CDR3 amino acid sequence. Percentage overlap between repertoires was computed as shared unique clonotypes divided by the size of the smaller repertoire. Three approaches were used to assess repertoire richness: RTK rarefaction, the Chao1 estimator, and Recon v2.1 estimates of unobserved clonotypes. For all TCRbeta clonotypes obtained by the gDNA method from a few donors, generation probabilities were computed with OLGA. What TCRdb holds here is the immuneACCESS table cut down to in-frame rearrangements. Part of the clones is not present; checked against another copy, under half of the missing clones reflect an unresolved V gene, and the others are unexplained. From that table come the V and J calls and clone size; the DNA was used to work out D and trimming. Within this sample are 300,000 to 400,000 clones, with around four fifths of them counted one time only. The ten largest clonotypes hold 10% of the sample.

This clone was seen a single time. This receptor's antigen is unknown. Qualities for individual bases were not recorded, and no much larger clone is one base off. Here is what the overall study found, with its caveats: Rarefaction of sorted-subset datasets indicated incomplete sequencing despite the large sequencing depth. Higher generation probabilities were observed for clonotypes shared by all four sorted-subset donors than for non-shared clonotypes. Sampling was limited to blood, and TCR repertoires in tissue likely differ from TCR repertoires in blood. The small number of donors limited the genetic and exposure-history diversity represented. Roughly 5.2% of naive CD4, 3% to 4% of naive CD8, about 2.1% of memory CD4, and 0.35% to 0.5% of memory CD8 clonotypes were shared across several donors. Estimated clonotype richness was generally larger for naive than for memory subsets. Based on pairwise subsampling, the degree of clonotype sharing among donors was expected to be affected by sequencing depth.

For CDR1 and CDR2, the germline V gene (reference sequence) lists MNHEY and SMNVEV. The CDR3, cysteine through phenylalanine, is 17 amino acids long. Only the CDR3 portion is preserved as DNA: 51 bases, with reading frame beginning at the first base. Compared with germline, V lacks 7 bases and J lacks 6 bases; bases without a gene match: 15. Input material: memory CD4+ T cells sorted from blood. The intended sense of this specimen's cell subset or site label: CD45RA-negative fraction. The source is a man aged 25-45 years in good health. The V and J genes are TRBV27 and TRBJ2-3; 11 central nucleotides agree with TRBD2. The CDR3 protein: CASKGTSGSHPRDTQYF. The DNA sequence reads TGTGCCAGCAAGGGAACTAGCGGGAGTCATCCTCGGGATACGCAGTATTTT.